Listed below are T cell receptor beta chains from one sample, sequenced in a study of beta chain features in type 1 diabetes. The method was immunoSEQ multiplex PCR; TCRdb's version includes in-frame clones alone and lacks a portion of them. The repertoire has 350,000 to 400,000 clones, over 13% of them found once; the top ten carry under 0.02%. What was sequenced was naive CD4+ T cells from blood. All receptors derive from a woman in her late teens or twenties in good health. Each CDR3 is given with its conserved first and last residue. Each record gives: D gene, clone size, J gene, V gene, CDR3 protein, CDR3 DNA. D genes are given only for firm matches. Size is stated for part of the rows, as once, few or many counts, or as a class when the clone is expanded.

-,few,TRBJ2-1,TRBV7-2,CASRALRDFTYNEQFF,TGTGCCAGCAGGGCCCTCCGGGACTTCACCTACAATGAGCAGTTCTTC
-,few,TRBJ2-2,TRBV4-3,CASSHNEVTGELFF,TGCGCCAGCAGCCATAATGAGGTCACCGGGGAGCTGTTTTTT
TRBD2,few,TRBJ2-5,TRBV7-9,CASSLGLAGPQETQYF,TGTGCCAGCAGCTTAGGACTAGCGGGACCGCAAGAGACCCAGTACTTC
TRBD2,few,TRBJ2-3,TRBV13,CASSFSGRYTDTQYF,TGTGCCAGCAGCTTTAGCGGGAGGTACACAGATACGCAGTATTTT
-,-,TRBJ2-2,TRBV30,CAWSRGYTGELFF,TGTGCCTGGAGTAGAGGATACACCGGGGAGCTGTTTTTT
TRBD1,-,TRBJ1-4,TRBV18,CASSPGTGRNEKLFF,TGTGCCAGCTCACCAGGGACAGGGCGAAATGAAAAACTGTTTTTT
-,-,TRBJ2-5,TRBV5-4,CASSGREETQYF,TGTGCCAGCAGCGGCAGGGAAGAGACCCAGTACTTC
-,few,TRBJ2-4,TRBV4-2,CASSQLTQNTNIQYF,TGTGCCAGCAGCCAATTGACTCAAAACACTAACATTCAGTACTTC
-,-,TRBJ1-4,TRBV7-8,CASSLRFPAANEKLFF,TGTGCCAGCAGCTTAAGATTCCCAGCGGCTAATGAAAAACTGTTTTTT
-,few,TRBJ1-1,TRBV5-1,CASSLGEAEAFF,TGCGCCAGCAGCTTGGGCGAGGCTGAAGCTTTCTTT
TRBD2,few,TRBJ2-1,TRBV11-2,CASRSRGLGSGRVYNEQFF,TGTGCCAGCAGATCTAGGGGACTAGGTAGCGGGAGGGTCTACAATGAGCAGTTCTTC
-,few,TRBJ2-2,TRBV5-1,CASSPGGGTNTGELFF,TGCGCCAGCAGCCCCGGTGGGGGGACGAACACCGGGGAGCTGTTTTTT
TRBD2,few,TRBJ2-1,TRBV4-3,CASSQPRRSGTSFSEQFF,TGCGCCAGCAGCCAACCTAGACGCTCCGGGACTAGTTTCAGTGAGCAGTTCTTC
TRBD1,-,TRBJ1-1,TRBV4-1,CASSGLTGGMDTEAFF,TGCGCCAGCAGCGGGCTAACAGGGGGGATGGACACTGAAGCTTTCTTT
TRBD1,few,TRBJ1-4,TRBV11-2,CASSTIRGRATNEKLFF,TGTGCCAGCAGCACGATCAGGGGGAGAGCAACTAATGAAAAACTGTTTTTT
TRBD1,-,TRBJ2-5,TRBV5-4,CASSHLQGRETQYF,TGTGCCAGCAGCCATCTACAGGGGCGAGAGACCCAGTACTTC
-,few,TRBJ2-7,TRBV28,CASSQPRLYEQYF,TGTGCCAGCAGCCAACCTAGACTCTACGAGCAGTACTTC
-,-,TRBJ1-2,TRBV4-3,CASSQDPRPALLTGYTF,TGCGCCAGCAGCCAAGATCCCAGGCCAGCCCTCCTCACGGGCTACACCTTC
TRBD1,few,TRBJ1-1,TRBV18,CASSPMDRGSNTEAFF,TGTGCCAGCTCACCTATGGACAGGGGGTCGAACACTGAAGCTTTCTTT
-,-,TRBJ2-1,TRBV15,CATSRDRNNEQFF,TGTGCCACCAGCAGGGACAGAAACAATGAGCAGTTCTTC
-,-,TRBJ2-1,TRBV29-1,CSAGSSYNEQFF,TGCAGCGCCGGGAGCTCCTACAATGAGCAGTTCTTC
-,-,TRBJ2-3,TRBV7-3,CASSPGRTDTQYF,TGTGCCAGCAGCCCTGGGCGTACAGATACGCAGTATTTT
TRBD1,-,TRBJ1-4,TRBV6-6,CASSLRTGGEKLFF,TGTGCCAGCAGTCTCCGGACAGGGGGAGAGAAACTGTTTTTT
-,-,TRBJ2-1,TRBV6-6,CATRRGGGGSGEQFF,TGTGCCACCAGAAGGGGGGGAGGGGGATCGGGTGAGCAGTTCTTC
-,-,TRBJ2-7,TRBV28,CASSFREWSYEQYF,TGTGCCAGCAGTTTTCGGGAATGGTCGTACGAGCAGTACTTC
-,-,TRBJ2-5,TRBV18,CASSPSYVTEETQYF,TGTGCCAGCTCACCATCGTACGTCACAGAAGAGACCCAGTACTTC
-,-,TRBJ2-7,TRBV28,CASSGLASGDYEQYF,TGTGCCAGCAGTGGCCTAGCGTCTGGGGACTACGAGCAGTACTTC
TRBD1,few,TRBJ2-7,TRBV18,CASSPLIPGQTYEQYF,TGTGCCAGCTCACCGCTTATCCCGGGACAGACCTACGAGCAGTACTTC
TRBD2,-,TRBJ2-1,TRBV4-2,CASSQVSGNEQFF,TGTGCCAGCAGCCAAGTTAGCGGGAATGAGCAGTTCTTC
TRBD1,few,TRBJ1-2,TRBV6-5,CASKRQGLYGYTF,TGTGCCAGTAAGAGACAGGGCCTCTATGGCTACACCTTC
-,-,TRBJ2-2,TRBV11-1,CASRRQTTYTGELFF,TGTGCCAGCAGAAGACAGACGACGTACACCGGGGAGCTGTTTTTT
TRBD2,-,TRBJ2-7,TRBV29-1,CSVETAGPYEQYF,TGCAGCGTTGAGACAGCGGGACCCTACGAGCAGTACTTC
TRBD2,-,TRBJ2-6,TRBV7-9,CASRAGELSGANVLTF,TGTGCCAGCAGAGCGGGAGAGCTTTCAGGGGCCAACGTCCTGACTTTC
-,-,TRBJ2-5,TRBV28,CASSSGGAQETQYF,TGTGCCAGCAGTTCAGGCGGGGCACAAGAGACCCAGTACTTC
-,-,TRBJ2-1,TRBV15,CATSSTPVHNEQFF,TGTGCCACCAGCAGCACCCCGGTGCACAATGAGCAGTTCTTC
TRBD2,few,TRBJ2-1,TRBV7-3,CASSPSLRGGNEQFF,TGTGCCAGCAGTCCCTCGTTGCGGGGGGGGAATGAGCAGTTCTTC
TRBD1,-,TRBJ2-5,TRBV30,CAWRQFGTGYQETQYF,TGTGCCTGGAGGCAATTTGGGACAGGGTACCAAGAGACCCAGTACTTC
-,-,TRBJ2-7,TRBV4-2,CASSQDKERQSSYEQYF,TGTGCCAGCAGCCAAGACAAAGAGAGACAGAGCTCCTACGAGCAGTACTTC
-,-,TRBJ2-5,TRBV11-2,CASSLDRETQYF,TGTGCCAGCAGCTTAGACCGTGAGACCCAGTACTTC
-,-,TRBJ2-7,TRBV5-1,CASSLEAGPHEQYF,TGCGCCAGCAGCTTGGAGGCGGGACCCCACGAGCAGTACTTC
-,-,TRBJ2-7,TRBV2,CASSEPGPQGF,TGTGCCAGCAGTGAACCTGGACCACAGGGCTTC
-,-,TRBJ2-4,TRBV5-1,CASSLAAGKGNIQYF,TGCGCCAGCAGCTTGGCGGCAGGGAAAGGTAACATTCAGTACTTC
TRBD2,few,TRBJ2-1,TRBV27,CASSSRTSGKDDNEQFF,TGTGCCAGCAGTTCCCGGACTAGCGGGAAGGATGACAATGAGCAGTTCTTC
TRBD1,few,TRBJ1-1,TRBV7-3,CASKGAMNTEAFF,TGTGCCAGTAAGGGGGCCATGAACACTGAAGCTTTCTTT
-,-,TRBJ2-5,TRBV27,CASSPTRVGRRETQYF,TGTGCCAGCAGCCCCACTAGGGTGGGTCGACGGGAGACCCAGTACTTC
TRBD1,-,TRBJ2-5,TRBV4-2,CASSQATGQQETQYF,TGTGCCAGCAGCCAGGCCACGGGACAGCAAGAGACCCAGTACTTC